These 13 T cell receptor beta chains came from one sample sequenced in a study of blood T cell repertoires in COVID-19. Profiling relied on immunoSEQ multiplex PCR, and the TCRdb table lists in-frame clones only, not all of them. The repertoire includes fewer than 250,000 clones, approximately 84% of them detected once, and more than 0.75% sits in the top ten. The specimen sequenced was peripheral blood. The receptors shown here come from a man aged 35 to 55 with acute or convalescent COVID-19.

V gene TRBV3-1 (or the pseudogene TRBV3-2) combines with J gene TRBJ2-4, with TRBD2 matching over 8 bases. J gave up 4 bases and V 1 base, and 6 bases lay outside the gene matches. The CDR3 covers 16 residues. The V gene's germline CDR1 is LGHDT and CDR2 YNNKEL (reference sequence). CDR3 DNA: TGTGCCAGCAGCCAAGGCGGGGGGACGGCGAAAAACATTCAGTACTTC. Its protein is CASSQGGGTAKNIQYF.

This chain uses TRBV7-2 with TRBJ2-7; 9 bases match TRBD1. V lost 3 bases to trimming and J lost 7 bases; unmatched junction nucleotides: 7. The CDR3 is 14 residues long. Looked up from germline, CDR1 is SGHTA and CDR2 is FQGNSA. CDR3 in amino acids: CASSLRQGVGEQYF. The CDR3, as DNA: TGTGCCAGCAGCTTGAGACAGGGGGTAGGGGAGCAGTACTTC.

This clone was found once. The V call is TRBV2, the J call TRBJ2-7, with D tentatively TRBD1 (5 bases). This CDR3 is 16 amino acids long. V was pared by 3 bases and J by 5 bases, with 20 bases between. Germline CDR1 is SNHLY and CDR2 is FYNNEI. CDR3 sequence: CASSDSSAGLYDEQYF. The CDR3, as DNA: TGTGCCAGCAGTGATTCGTCGGCAGGGCTATACGACGAGCAGTACTTC.

J is TRBJ2-1 and V is TRBV15; 9 bases line up with TRBD1. Germline CDR1 and CDR2: LNHNV and YYDKDF (reference sequence). After removal of 1 base from V and 5 bases from J, the junction contained 15 bases not matched to a gene. The CDR3 is made up of 19 amino acids. The CDR3 spells CATSRGTGAWTGANNEQFF. In DNA, the CDR3 is TGTGCCACCAGCAGAGGAACCGGGGCTTGGACAGGGGCGAACAATGAGCAGTTCTTC.

The gene calls are TRBV5-1 and TRBJ2-3; weak D call: TRBD2 (7 bases). Trimming pared 4 bases from V and 2 bases from J, leaving 17 bases between. Looked up from germline, CDR1 is SGHRS and CDR2 is YFSETQ. The CDR3 length is 16 residues. The CDR3 DNA is TGCGCCAGCAGCCTTTTGTCGGGGGGCTACACAGATACGCAGTATTTT. Translated, it gives CASSLLSGGYTDTQYF.

The genes are TRBV11-3 and TRBJ2-4, with 8 bases that match TRBD1. Germline trimming cut 5 bases from V and 8 bases from J; bases unmatched to any gene: 5. The CDR3 spans 13 residues. CDR1 SGHNT and CDR2 YENEEA come from the germline V gene. The CDR3 here is CASSPGQGYIQYF. The DNA for the CDR3 is TGTGCCAGCAGCCCTGGACAGGGCTACATTCAGTACTTC.

This chain links TRBV5-4 with TRBJ2-2; 8 bases are a match to TRBD1. This CDR3 spans 18 amino acids. Germline V gene sequence: CDR1 SGHNT, CDR2 YYREEE (reference sequence). J lost 2 bases, V lost 4 bases, and 13 bases had no gene match. CDR3 nucleotides: TGTGCCAGCAGCCGACTAAATTACAGGGGGGCTAACACCGGGGAGCTGTTTTTT. It translates to CASSRLNYRGANTGELFF.

V gene TRBV18 combines with J gene TRBJ2-7; D is perhaps TRBD2 (6 bases). With 2 bases removed from V and 5 bases from J, the gap between germline ends came to 22 bases. Germline lookup yields CDR1 KGHSH and CDR2 LQKENI. The CDR3 has 17 amino acids. The CDR3 protein is CASSPSRPTRLGHEQYF. In DNA, the CDR3 is TGTGCCAGCTCACCAAGCCGCCCGACTAGGTTGGGGCACGAGCAGTACTTC.

The gene calls are TRBV2 and TRBJ1-6; 11 bases are a match to TRBD1. J lost 10 bases, V lost 5 bases, and 7 bases had no gene match. CDR3 length equals 15 residues. CDR1 is SNHLY, CDR2 FYNNEI, per germline. The DNA for the CDR3 is TGTGCCAGCAGTTCCAAGGGACAGGGGGGCTCACCCCTCCACTTT. Amino acids: CASSSKGQGGSPLHF.

The rearrangement links TRBV19 to TRBJ2-3, with D maybe TRBD1 (6 bases). The germline V gene has CDR1 LNHDA and CDR2 SQIVND (reference sequence). Trimming removed 2 bases from V and 4 bases from J, with 16 bases in between. The length of the CDR3 is 16 residues. The CDR3 DNA reads TGTGCCAGTAGTATAACGGTCCAGGGGATTTCAGATACGCAGTATTTT. Encoded protein: CASSITVQGISDTQYF.

The rearrangement links TRBV5-4 to TRBJ1-1; 7 bases map to TRBD1. The CDR3 has 15 amino acids. Per germline, CDR1 SGHNT and CDR2 YYREEE (reference sequence). With V trimmed by 0 bases and J by 1 base, 3 bases remained unmatched. The CDR3 reads CASSLGGQQNTEAFF. In DNA, the CDR3 is TGTGCCAGCAGCTTGGGGGGACAGCAGAACACTGAAGCTTTCTTT.

This rearrangement joins TRBV6-5 to TRBJ2-7, with TRBD2 matching over 11 bases. The V gene end was trimmed by 0 bases and the J gene end by 6 bases; junction bases not matched to a gene: 7. The CDR3 contains 16 residues. From germline, CDR1 is MNHEY and CDR2 SVGAGI. CDR3 nucleotides: TGTGCCAGCAGTTACTCGAGTAGCGGGGGGGCCTCCGAGCAGTACTTC. Its translation: CASSYSSSGGASEQYF.

The chain couples TRBV7-9 to TRBJ1-1; 9 bases are a match to TRBD1. With 2 bases clipped from V and 4 bases from J, the junction kept 5 bases outside the gene matches. Germline assignment: CDR1 SEHNR and CDR2 FQNEAQ (reference sequence). This CDR3 is built from 15 residues. The CDR3 nucleotides are TGTGCCAGCAGCTTATGGGACAGGGAGGGCACTGAAGCTTTCTTT. Translated: CASSLWDREGTEAFF.